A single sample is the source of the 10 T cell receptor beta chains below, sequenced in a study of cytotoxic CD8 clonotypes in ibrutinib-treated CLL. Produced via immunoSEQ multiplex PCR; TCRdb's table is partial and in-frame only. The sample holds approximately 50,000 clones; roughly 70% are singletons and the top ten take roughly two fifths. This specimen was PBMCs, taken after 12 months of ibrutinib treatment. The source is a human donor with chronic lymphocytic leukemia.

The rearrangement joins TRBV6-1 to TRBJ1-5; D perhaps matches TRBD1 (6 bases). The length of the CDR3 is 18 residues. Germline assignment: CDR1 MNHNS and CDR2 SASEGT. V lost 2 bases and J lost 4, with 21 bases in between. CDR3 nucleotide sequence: TGTGCCAGCAGTGAATACCCATTAGGGGGGGCCTCGAATCAGCCCCAGCATTTT. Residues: CASSEYPLGGASNQPQHF.

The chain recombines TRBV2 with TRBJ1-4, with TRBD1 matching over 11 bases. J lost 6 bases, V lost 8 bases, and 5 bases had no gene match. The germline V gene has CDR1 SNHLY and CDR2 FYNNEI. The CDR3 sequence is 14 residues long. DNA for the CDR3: TGTGCCAGCGGGCCGGGACAGGGGGATGAAAAACTGTTTTTT. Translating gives CASGPGQGDEKLFF.

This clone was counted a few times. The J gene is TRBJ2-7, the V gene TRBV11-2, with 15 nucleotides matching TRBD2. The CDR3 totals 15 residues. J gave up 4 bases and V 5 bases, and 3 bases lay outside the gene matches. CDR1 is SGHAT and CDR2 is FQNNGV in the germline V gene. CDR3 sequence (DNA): TGTGCCAGCAGCAGGGGACTAGCGGGAGGTTACGAGCAGTACTTC. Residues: CASSRGLAGGYEQYF.

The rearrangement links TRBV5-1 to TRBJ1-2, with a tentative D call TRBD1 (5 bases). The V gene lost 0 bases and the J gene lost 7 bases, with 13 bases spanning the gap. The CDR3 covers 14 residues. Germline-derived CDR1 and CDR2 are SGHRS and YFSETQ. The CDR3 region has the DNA TGCGCCAGCAGCTTGGAGGGGAATCTTCTTGGCTACACCTTC. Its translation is CASSLEGNLLGYTF.

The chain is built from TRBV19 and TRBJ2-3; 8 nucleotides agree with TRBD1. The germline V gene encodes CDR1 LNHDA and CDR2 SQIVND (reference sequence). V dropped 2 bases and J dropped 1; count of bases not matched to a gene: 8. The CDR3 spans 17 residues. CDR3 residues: CASSIHATGAGTDTQYF. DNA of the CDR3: TGTGCCAGTAGTATACACGCGACAGGGGCTGGCACAGATACGCAGTATTTT.

The CDR3 bases are TGTGCCAGCAGTACAACGCCATTTCCGGGACAGGGGAGTTACGAGCAGTACTTC. Translation: CASSTTPFPGQGSYEQYF. The chain has TRBV27 and TRBJ2-7; 10 nucleotides line up with TRBD1. The CDR3 has 18 residues. Trimming removed 5 bases from V and 4 bases from J; junction bases left unmatched: 17. The germline V gene encodes CDR1 MNHEY and CDR2 SMNVEV (reference sequence).

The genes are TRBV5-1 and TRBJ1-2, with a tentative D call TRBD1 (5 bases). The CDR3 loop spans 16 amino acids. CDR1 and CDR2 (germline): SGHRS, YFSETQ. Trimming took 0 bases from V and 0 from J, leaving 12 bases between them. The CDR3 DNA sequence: TGCGCCAGCAGCTTGGCACGGGACGGTTCTAACTATGGCTACACCTTC. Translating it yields CASSLARDGSNYGYTF. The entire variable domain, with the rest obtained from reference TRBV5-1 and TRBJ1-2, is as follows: KAGVTQTPRYLIKTRGQQVTLSCSPISGHRSVSWYQQTPGQGLQFLFEYFSETQRNKGNFPGRFSGRQFSNSRSEMNVSTLELGDSALYLCASSLARDGSNYGYTFGSGTRLTVV.

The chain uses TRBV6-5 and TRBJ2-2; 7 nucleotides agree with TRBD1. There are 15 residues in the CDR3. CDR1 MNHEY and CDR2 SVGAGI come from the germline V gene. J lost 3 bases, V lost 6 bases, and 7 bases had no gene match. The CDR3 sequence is CASSHRGLDTGELFF. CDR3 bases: TGTGCCAGCAGCCACAGGGGCCTGGACACCGGGGAGCTGTTTTTT.

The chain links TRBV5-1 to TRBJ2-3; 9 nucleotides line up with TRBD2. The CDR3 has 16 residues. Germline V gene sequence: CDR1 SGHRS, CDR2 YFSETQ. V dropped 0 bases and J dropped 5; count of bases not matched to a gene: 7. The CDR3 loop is CASSLAGGRAVDTQYF. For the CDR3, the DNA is TGCGCCAGCAGCTTGGCCGGCGGGAGGGCCGTAGATACGCAGTATTTT.

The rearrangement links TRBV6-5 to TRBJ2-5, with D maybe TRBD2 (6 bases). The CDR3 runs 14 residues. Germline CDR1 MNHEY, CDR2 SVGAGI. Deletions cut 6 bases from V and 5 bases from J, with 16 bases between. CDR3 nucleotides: TGTGCCAGCAGCCGGGACTCATACTGGGAGACCCAGTACTTC. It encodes CASSRDSYWETQYF.